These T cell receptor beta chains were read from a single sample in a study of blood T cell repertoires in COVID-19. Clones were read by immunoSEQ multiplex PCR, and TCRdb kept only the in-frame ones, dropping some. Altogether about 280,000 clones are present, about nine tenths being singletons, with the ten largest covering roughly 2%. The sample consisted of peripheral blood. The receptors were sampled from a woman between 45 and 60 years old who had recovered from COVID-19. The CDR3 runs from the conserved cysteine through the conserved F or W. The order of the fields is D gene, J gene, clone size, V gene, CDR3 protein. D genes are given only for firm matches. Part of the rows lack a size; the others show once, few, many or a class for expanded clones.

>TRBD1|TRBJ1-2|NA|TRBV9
CASSGQGSEGYTF
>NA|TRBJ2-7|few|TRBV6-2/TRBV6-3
CASSQTEISYEQYF
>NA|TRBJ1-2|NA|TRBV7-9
CASSSGFGLYYGYTF
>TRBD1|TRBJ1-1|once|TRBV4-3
CASSQGAGTGFARAFF
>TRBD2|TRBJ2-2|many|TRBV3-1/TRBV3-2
CASSQEPGGETGELFF
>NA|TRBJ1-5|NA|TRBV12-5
CASEGSGNQPQHF
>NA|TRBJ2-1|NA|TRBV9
CASSVALTRGDEQFF
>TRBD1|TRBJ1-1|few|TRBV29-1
CSVPGQVNTEAFF
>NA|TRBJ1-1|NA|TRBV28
CASSQNTEAFF
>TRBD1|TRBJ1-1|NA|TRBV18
CASSLIRDSEAFF
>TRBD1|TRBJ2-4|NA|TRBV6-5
CASESGRQGPNIQYF
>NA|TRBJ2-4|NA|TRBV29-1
CSVEDRVSRIQYF
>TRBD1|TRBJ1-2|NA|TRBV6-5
CASSPTGVDGGYTF
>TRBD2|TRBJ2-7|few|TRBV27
CASSPGLAGVGEQYF
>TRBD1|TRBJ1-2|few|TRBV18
CASSPDRGRVSGYTF
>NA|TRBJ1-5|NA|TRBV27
CASSVSLGKRDQPQHF
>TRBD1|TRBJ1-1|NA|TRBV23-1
CASSQWDSWGMNTEAFF
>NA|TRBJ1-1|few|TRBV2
CASSAQVNTEAFF
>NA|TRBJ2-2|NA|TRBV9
CASSVGGGFTGELFF
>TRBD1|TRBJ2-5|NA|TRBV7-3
CASSLTFGQAETQYF
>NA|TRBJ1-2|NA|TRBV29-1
CSATGLGGSGYTF
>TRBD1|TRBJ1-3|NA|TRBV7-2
CASSLATGGGNTIYF
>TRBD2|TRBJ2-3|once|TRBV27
CASSPWTSGRGTDTQYF
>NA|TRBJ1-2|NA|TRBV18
CASSPRTMDGYTF
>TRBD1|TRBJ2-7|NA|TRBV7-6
CASGPGQGANF
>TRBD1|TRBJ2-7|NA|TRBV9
CASSVEASVRDSSYEQYF
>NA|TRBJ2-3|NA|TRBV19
CASSHNGARGTDTQYF
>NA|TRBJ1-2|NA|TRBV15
CATSRTRTEGYGYTF
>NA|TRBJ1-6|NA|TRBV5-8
CASSNRVSGNSPLHF
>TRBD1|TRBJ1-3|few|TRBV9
CASSGTGTGFGNTIYF
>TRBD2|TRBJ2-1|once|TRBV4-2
CASSQDSGDNEQFF
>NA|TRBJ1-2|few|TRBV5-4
CASSQGSGTQYGYTF
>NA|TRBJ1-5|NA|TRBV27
CASSLQGGALNQPQHF
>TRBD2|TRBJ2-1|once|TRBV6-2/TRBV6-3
CASSYLSGLAGGPGNEQFF
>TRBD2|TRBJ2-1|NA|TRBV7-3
CASSLKPGTSGVNEQFF
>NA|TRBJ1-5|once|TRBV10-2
CASSEFGEVESNQPQHF
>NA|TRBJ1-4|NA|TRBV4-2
CASSQDSPGRLFF
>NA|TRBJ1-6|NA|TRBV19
CASSIETTSPLHF
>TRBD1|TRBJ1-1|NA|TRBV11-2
CASSHTPGQGNTEAFF
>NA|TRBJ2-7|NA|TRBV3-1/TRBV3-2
CASSQDGVRDEQYF